This entry lists 3 T cell receptor beta chains sequenced from one sample in a study of blood T cell repertoires in COVID-19. The method was immunoSEQ multiplex PCR; TCRdb's version includes in-frame clones alone and lacks a portion of them. The sample includes 150,000 to 200,000 clones, 65% to 90% seen only once; the top ten take approximately 1.5%. Sequenced input: peripheral blood. The receptors here all came from a human donor in a cohort sampled during active COVID-19.

The chain combines TRBV6-2 or TRBV6-3 with TRBJ2-1; perhaps TRBD2 as D (5 bases). CDR1 is MNHEY, CDR2 SVGEGT, per germline. The CDR3 loop spans 13 amino acids. V was cut by 5 bases and J by 4 bases, with 9 bases left in between. The DNA for the CDR3 is TGTGCCAGCAGTCTCACTAGTTACAATGAGCAGTTCTTC. Translating gives CASSLTSYNEQFF.

V usage is TRBV5-1 and J usage is TRBJ1-4, with D perhaps TRBD1 (6 bases). The CDR3 sequence is 16 residues long. CDR1 and CDR2 from the germline V gene are SGHRS and YFSETQ. The ends were cut back, 2 bases at V and 0 bases at J, with 11 bases in the middle. CDR3 sequence (DNA): TGCGCCAGCAGCTTACGGGACACCGCAACTAATGAAAAACTGTTTTTT. It is translated as CASSLRDTATNEKLFF.

This clone was seen just once. V is TRBV4-3 and J is TRBJ2-6, with D possibly being TRBD1 (5 bases). Per the germline V gene, CDR1 is LGHNA and CDR2 is YSLEER. This CDR3 is built from 16 residues. V was cut by 1 base and J by 0 bases, with 7 bases left in between. In DNA, the CDR3 is TGCGCCAGCAGCCAAGGAGACAGCTCTGGGGCCAACGTCCTGACTTTC. It specifies CASSQGDSSGANVLTF.